This record covers a single T cell receptor (beta chain). This receptor's antigen is unknown. Since the receptor is from a mouse, mouse gene names and germline sequences apply. The CDR3 end falls 4 residues outside the read, so it is completed with the germline J gene. The source of the sample is a study of CD8+ T cells in alopecia areata (dated by TCRdb to 2016 to 2019). In terms of the full investigation: Skin from C3H/HeJ donors with spontaneous alopecia (roughly 6-13 months old) was grafted onto female C3H/HeJ recipients aged about 7-10 weeks. The study used high-throughput TCRbeta sequencing to examine T cell clonal expansion in alopecia areata, in both the C3H/HeJ mouse model and human patients. Human TCRbeta sequencing covered scalp tissue and sorted CD4+ and CD8+ peripheral blood T cells from patchy and totalis/universalis alopecia areata patients and healthy controls. Scalp clonality was compared among normal scalp (n=4), patchy alopecia areata scalp (n=8), and alopecia totalis/universalis scalp (n=8). RNA was obtained with the PAXgene miRNA kit for fixed scalp, the miRNeasy kit for PBMCs, and the RNeasy kit for mouse skin. immunoSEQ multiplex PCR using 35 Vbeta forward primers and 13 Jbeta reverse primers was used to amplify TCRbeta CDR3 regions.

Measured from the cysteine to the phenylalanine, the CDR3 is 16 residues long. The CDR3 was read in part: 36 bases, with the frame set at base 1. As encoded in the germline V gene, CDR1 is GKSSPN while CDR2 is SITVG. The receptor library was made with the immunoSEQ multiplex PCR assay. To provide template for TCR sequencing, every sample had RNA extracted and reverse transcribed into cDNA. First-strand cDNA was synthesized with SuperScript III using a 2:1 mix of oligo-dT and random hexamers. A synthetic immune receptor repertoire was used to measure amplification bias, and any remaining bias was corrected computationally. Sequencing of the libraries was done on Illumina HiSeq using 60 bp reads that spanned the CDR3 and were read from J toward V. The authors' pipeline ran thus. Raw reads were preprocessed to remove errors, and CDR3 was defined according to IMGT conventions as the region from the conserved cysteine to phenylalanine. To get clonality, Shannon entropy was normalized by log2 of the number of productive unique TCRs and the result was subtracted from 1. Whether scalp clones were CD4 or CD8 was inferred by matching scalp TCRbeta sequences against CD4 and CD8 repertoires sorted from blood. This immuneACCESS table, as held by TCRdb, lists in-frame sequences with V and J called but not all clones. Of the missing ones, under half trace to an unresolved V gene in checked studies; the others have no known cause. The V and J calls and the clone size are those of that table, but D and trimming were determined from the DNA. The sample has 290,000 or so clones on record, with no singletons. The top ten hold 1.2% of the sample.

Cells from mouse cutaneous lymph nodes were pooled, stained for CD4, CD8alpha, NKG2D, NKG2ACE and other markers, and then sorted on a BD Influx. The research as a whole found: Compared with normal scalp, lesional scalp, particularly in alopecia totalis/universalis, had higher clonality and more expanded CD8+ clones, which suggests antigenic drive. Shared TCR sequences between patients were less evident than in mice, which may be partly attributable to HLA diversity in the patient population. Resident alphabeta T cells in normal human skin are also sequenced, complicating scalp TCR repertoire analysis, unlike mouse skin dominated by gammadelta T cells.

The receptor comes from a C3H/HeJ mouse with alopecia areata. This line of mice carries MHC haplotype H2-k. Specimen: CD4+ T cells sorted from a lymph node. This chain is built from TRBV31 and TRBJ2-2; 10 junctional bases match TRBD2. Incomplete CDR3 DNA: TGTGCCTGGAGTCTACCCGGGACTGGGGCCGGCGGG. The translation is CAWSLPGTGAGG. The entire CDR3 sequence reads CAWSLPGTGAGGQLYF.